This TCR beta chain was retrieved from a study of T-cell memory formation after mild COVID-19. Whole-study findings and limits: Contracting clones, day 15 to 85, had balanced CD4/CD8, and later expanders favored CD4+.

CDR1 and CDR2 from the germline V gene are MNHNS and SASEGT. The CDR3 loop spans 16 amino acids. Trimming at V came to 4 bases and at J to 10 bases, leaving 13 bases not matched to a gene. This clonotype was detected ten times or more. Its matching antigen is unknown. TCRdb ran MiXCR on the 5' RACE reads and lists one entry per CDR3 protein. Among about 310,000 distinct CDR3 sequences listed, around 15% were seen once. The chain joins TRBV6-1 to TRBJ2-1; 10 nucleotides agree with TRBD1. The TCR originated in a man younger than 35 who had mild COVID-19 (a few samples of this study predate the infection). Cell type and time point are not known. Sequencing was done on a sample of PBMCs or a T cell subset sorted from them (not recorded which). DNA for the CDR3: TGTGCCAGCAGTGGGAAACCGGGACAGGGGTCGGTGGAGCAGTTCTTC. Translating it yields CASSGKPGQGSVEQFF.